These 7 T cell receptor beta chains were all obtained from the same sample, sequenced in a study of T cell repertoires in cytomegalovirus infection. TCRdb reprocessed the reads with MiXCR, giving one entry per CDR3 protein. The table has about 770,000 distinct CDR3 sequences, just under 30% seen once. Their target antigens are unknown. The input for sequencing was cultured CD8+ T cells from PBMCs, taken from culture after CMV antigen stimulation. These receptors were taken from a human donor in good health (CMV status not recorded). Some clones in this sample may be carry-over from other donors' samples.

This clonotype was counted a few times. The CDR3 loop is CASSFLGGPSYNEQFF. In DNA form, the CDR3 reads TGTGCCAGCAGCTTCCTCGGGGGGCCCTCCTACAATGAGCAGTTCTTC. J is TRBJ2-1 and V is TRBV9; a weak D match, TRBD2 (7 bases). From germline, CDR1 is SGDLS and CDR2 YYNGEE. The ends were cut back, 4 bases at V and 0 bases at J, with 14 bases in the middle. The CDR3 is 16 residues long.

V usage is TRBV27 and J usage is TRBJ2-7; D might be TRBD2 (6 bases). The CDR3 covers 19 residues. From germline, CDR1 is MNHEY and CDR2 SMNVEV (reference sequence). V lost 7 bases, J lost 2 bases, and 30 bases lay in between. The chain's CDR3 is CASIIYRSGETGETYEQYF. In DNA form, the CDR3 reads TGTGCCAGCATTATATATCGGTCGGGGGAGACGGGGGAGACCTACGAGCAGTACTTC.

This clonotype was detected many times. This rearrangement joins TRBV7-2 to TRBJ2-7, with a weak D call TRBD2 (6 bases). Germline V CDR1 and CDR2: SGHTA, FQGNSA. Trimming pared 5 bases from V and 3 bases from J, leaving 11 bases between. There are 13 residues in the CDR3. CDR3 DNA: TGTGCCAGCAGCCCGGCGGGAATCTACGAGCAGTACTTC. Translating gives CASSPAGIYEQYF.

This clonotype is a singleton in its sample. The chain recombines TRBV5-5 with TRBJ2-1; 8 bases are shared with TRBD2. Trimming took 4 bases from V and 6 from J; bases not matched to a gene: 12. The CDR3 is 16 amino acids. In germline, CDR1 is SGHKS, CDR2 YYEKEE (reference sequence). As DNA, the CDR3 is TGTGCCAGCAGCCCCCTAGGGGCGGGGGGCCTCAATGAGCAGTTCTTC. It codes for CASSPLGAGGLNEQFF.

This clonotype was detected ten times or more. V is TRBV7-2 and J is TRBJ2-2; unclear D gene. Germline values: CDR1 SGHTA, CDR2 FQGNSA. CDR3 length equals 15 residues. Trimming took off 4 bases at V and 4 bases at J, with 13 bases between the two ends. The chain's CDR3 is CASSYPIIGTGELFF. DNA of the CDR3: TGTGCCAGCAGCTACCCTATAATCGGCACCGGGGAGCTGTTTTTT. Full variable domain (rest looked up from reference TRBV7-2 and TRBJ2-2): GAGVSQSPSNKVTEKGKDVELRCDPISGHTALYWYRQSLGQGLEFLIYFQGNSAPDKSGLPSDRFSAERTGGSVSTLTIQRTQQEDSAVYLCASSYPIIGTGELFFGEGSRLTVL.

Worth noting for this clonotype: A much larger clone differs by one base, so this may be a read error. V and J are TRBV27 and TRBJ2-6, with TRBD1 identical over 7 bases. Looked up from germline, CDR1 is MNHEY and CDR2 is SMNVEV (reference sequence). The J segment lost 4 bases and the V segment lost 6 bases, leaving 3 bases of the junction unmatched. The CDR3 covers 14 residues. The chain's CDR3 is CASRQGNGANVLTF. As DNA, the CDR3 is TGTGCCAGCAGACAGGGGAACGGGGCCAACGTCCTGACTTTC.

The chain couples TRBV6-1 to TRBJ2-7; D remains unclear. The CDR3 runs to 13 residues. Trimming pared 2 bases from V and 3 bases from J, leaving 8 bases between. CDR1 MNHNS and CDR2 SASEGT come from the germline V gene. The CDR3 loop is CASSERQVYEQYF. DNA for the CDR3: TGTGCCAGCAGTGAAAGGCAGGTCTACGAGCAGTACTTC.